The clone carrying this T cell receptor beta chain came up many times. Antigen: not known. The library came from three nested PCR rounds adapted from ARM-PCR protocols. From the multiplex PCR reads, TCRdb called clonotypes with MiXCR, one entry per CDR3 protein. This sample has approximately 68,000 distinct CDR3 sequences, with more than 75% found just once. This sample is part of a study of tumor and adjacent non-tumor tissue in lung cancer. Study at large: There were 12 adenocarcinoma, a couple of squamous cell carcinoma and 1 small cell lung cancer cases. Patients were aged about 30 to 76, 9 to 10 men and roughly five women, stage I to III. General study results and limits: Tumor repertoires had a smaller top 100 clone share than normal lung.

RNA was extracted from bulk tissue without any cell sorting. This non-tumor lung sample came from over 3 cm beyond the tumor edge. Trimming removed 7 bases from V and 1 base from J, with 11 bases in between. The CDR3 is 14 amino acids. CDR1 is MDHEN, CDR2 SYDVKM, per germline. The sample comprised distant non-tumor lung tissue. J is TRBJ2-1 and V is TRBV28; unclear D gene. This clonotype was obtained from a man between 60 and 75 years old with non-small cell lung cancer. CDR3 region: CASTAVESYNEQFF. CDR3 bases: TGTGCCAGCACTGCGGTCGAATCCTACAATGAGCAGTTCTTC.